One sample yielded the 14 T cell receptor beta chains listed below, sequenced in a study of tumor and adjacent non-tumor tissue in lung cancer (dated by TCRdb to between 2018 and 2020). Receptors were amplified or captured by multiplex PCR. Sequencing used an Illumina HiSeq 2500. TCRbeta libraries were built by three rounds of nested PCR using primers (Table S4), following protocols modified from ARM-PCR. TCRdb ran its own pipeline on the public reads, namely fastp trimming at Q25 and MiXCR clone calling, and kept in-frame beta chains. Identical CDR3 protein sequences are pooled into one entry, listed with their most common genes and DNA. This sample comprises fewer than 90,000 distinct CDR3 sequences, 76% of them detected only once. About a fifth of the sample is in the top ten clones. RNA was isolated from bulk, unsorted tissue, and RNA quality was assessed with a NanoDrop ND-1000 and an Agilent 2100. For the normal lung samples, distant non-tumor tissue was collected more than 3 cm away from the tumor edge.

The sample comprised distant non-tumor lung tissue. These receptors all come from a woman aged 45 to 65 with non-small cell lung cancer.

As to this clonotype: One junction end does not reproduce the germline sequence, and a read error may be involved. This sequence joins TRBV6-2 or TRBV6-3 and TRBJ2-1, with TRBD1 matching 7 bases. Germline V gene sequence: CDR1 MNHEY, CDR2 SVGEGT. The CDR3 is 15 residues long. This chain's CDR3 is CASSPRDSSYNEHFF. CDR3 in DNA: TGTGCCAGCAGCCCTCGGGACAGCTCCTACAATGAGCATTTCTTC.

A note on this clonotype: The conserved phenylalanine or tryptophan normally closing the CDR3 is absent here, so this likely arose from a read error. The limits of the CDR3 on the DNA are not certain, so only TCRdb's listed CDR3 is given. The chain combines TRBV6-5 with TRBJ2-3; the DNA was not used to check the table's D call, TRBD2. Germline V CDR1 and CDR2: MNHEY, SVGAGI. The CDR3 spans 16 amino acids, including both terminal residues. CDR3 region: CASSPIGGRTGGTHYI.

Remarks on this clonotype: A much larger clone differs from this one at a single base, so this may be a read error. V and J are TRBV20-1 and TRBJ2-7; perhaps TRBD1 as D (5 bases). V dropped 6 bases and J dropped 3 bases, with 18 bases sitting between them. The germline gives CDR1 DFQATT, CDR2 SNEGSKA (reference sequence). This CDR3 has 14 residues. The CDR3 DNA reads TGCAGTGCAAAGTGGGGCAATGTCGGCTACGAGCAGTACTTC. It specifies CSAKWGNVGYEQYF.

On this clonotype itself: The junction departs from germline at one end; a sequencing error may be responsible. This chain links TRBV12-3 or TRBV12-4 with TRBJ2-2, with 13 bases lining up with TRBD2. The CDR3 is made up of 20 amino acids. CDR3 protein: CASSFRDRTSGRIPTGELLF. The CDR3 bases are TGTGCCAGCAGTTTTAGGGACAGGACTAGCGGGAGAATTCCCACCGGGGAGCTGCTTTTC.

Worth noting for this clonotype: Since the CDR3 does not end with the conserved phenylalanine or tryptophan, this likely comes from a read error. The chain links TRBV10-3 to TRBJ2-3; no reliable D call. The CDR3 totals 12 residues. The V gene lost 3 bases and the J gene lost 6 bases, with 7 bases spanning the gap. Germline CDR1 reads ENHRY; CDR2 reads SYGVKD. The CDR3 sequence: CAISELTDTQYY. The CDR3 region has the DNA TGTGCCATCAGTGAACTCACGGATACGCAGTATTAT.

Regarding this clonotype: This CDR3 is missing its conserved last phenylalanine or tryptophan, likely due to a read error. V usage is TRBV28 and J usage is TRBJ1-1; tentatively, D is TRBD1 (5 bases). This CDR3 has 15 residues. V shed 4 bases and J shed 3 bases, with 15 bases lying between them. CDR1 is MDHEN, CDR2 SYDVKM, per germline. The chain's CDR3 is CASSSPSCRDTEAFI. In DNA, the CDR3 is TGTGCCAGCAGTTCACCTTCCTGCAGGGACACTGAAGCTTTCATT.

This clonotype was recorded a few times. Lacking the conserved final phenylalanine or tryptophan, this CDR3 likely reflects a read error. The chain employs TRBV4-2 and TRBJ1-2; no clear D gene. CDR1 LGHNA and CDR2 YNFKEQ come from the germline V gene. The CDR3 length is 14 residues. CDR3 amino acids: CASGQELTMGGYTL. For the CDR3, the DNA is TGTGCCAGCGGCCAAGAATTGACAATGGGGGGCTACACCCTC.

As for this clonotype: A junction boundary mismatches the germline segment, possibly from a read error. The chain joins TRBV5-1 to TRBJ2-3; TRBD2 matches at 8 bases. In germline, CDR1 is SGHRS, CDR2 YFSETQ. There are 14 residues in the CDR3. CDR3 region: CASSPSGWANTQYF. For the CDR3, the DNA is TGCGCTAGCAGCCCTAGCGGGTGGGCAAATACGCAGTATTTT.

As concerns this clonotype: A read error may explain this, as a much larger clone is one base away. V is TRBV11-2 and J is TRBJ2-3; TRBD2 aligns across 11 bases. Germline-derived CDR1 and CDR2 are SGHAT and FQNNGV. The CDR3 contains 17 residues. DNA of the CDR3: TGTACCAGCACCCCAAGGGTAGCGGGAGGGGGCACAGATACGCAGTATTTT. This codes for CTSTPRVAGGGTDTQYF.

As for this clonotype: One end of the junction fails to match germline, which may point to a read error. The rearrangement uses TRBV6-4 and TRBJ2-2; D may match TRBD1 or TRBD2 (5 bases each). The CDR3 consists of 14 residues. Looked up from germline, CDR1 is MRHNA and CDR2 is SNTAGT. This CDR3 is CASSDSLDTRELFF. CDR3 DNA: TGTGCCAGCAGTGACTCGCTCGACACCAGGGAGTTGTTTTTT.

A remark on this clonotype: A much larger clone sits a single nucleotide away, making a read error possible. The rearrangement joins TRBV7-2 to TRBJ2-1, with unresolved D. Germline V gene sequence: CDR1 SGHTA, CDR2 FQGNSA. The CDR3 runs to 13 residues. CDR3: CASSPTILAEQIF. DNA of the CDR3: TGTGCCAGCAGCCCTACCATTCTTGCTGAGCAGATCTTC.

With regard to this clonotype: A read error is likely, as this CDR3 ends without the conserved phenylalanine or tryptophan. This chain connects TRBV10-2 to TRBJ2-7, with D maybe TRBD2 (6 bases). The CDR3 has 13 residues. V lost 8 bases and J 0 bases, leaving 11 bases between the germline ends. The germline V gene has CDR1 WSHSY and CDR2 SAAADI. As DNA, the CDR3 is TGCGCCAGCGCTAGCGATAGCTCCTACGAGCAGTACTAC. Protein product: CASASDSSYEQYY.

In this sample, this clonotype turned up once. Compared with germline, one end of the junction differs, possibly owing to a read error. The V call is TRBV29-1, the J call TRBJ2-2; tentatively, D is TRBD2 (5 bases). The CDR3 loop spans 18 amino acids. Germline assignment: CDR1 SQVTM and CDR2 ANQGSEA. CDR3 sequence (DNA): TGCAGCCTTGAAGATGAAGGAAGTAGTGGGAGTTTTCCCGGGGAGCTGTCTTTT. Translation: CSLEDEGSSGSFPGELSF.

On this clonotype: The junction departs from germline at one end; a sequencing error may be responsible. The rearrangement links TRBV5-6 to TRBJ2-7; a possible D gene is TRBD2 (6 bases). Looked up from germline, CDR1 is SGHDT and CDR2 is YYEEEE. The CDR3 consists of 13 residues. In DNA form, the CDR3 reads TGTGCCAGCGGCTTACCGGGACTTAGCGAGCAGTACTTC. This translates into CASGLPGLSEQYF. The variable domain in full, with the rest retrieved from reference TRBV5-6 and TRBJ2-7, is DAGVTQSPTHLIKTRGQQVTLRCSPKSGHDTVSWYQQALGQGPQFIFQYYEEEERQRGNFPDRFSGHQFPNYSSELNVNALLLGDSALYLCASGLPGLSEQYFGPGTRLTVT.